This TCR beta chain was captured by sequencing in a study of blood T cell repertoires in COVID-19. Study as a whole: Sources were T cells, B-cell-depleted T cells, or PBMCs; the material itself was cDNA or gDNA.

TCRdb keeps only in-frame clones here, not all; method: immunoSEQ multiplex PCR. The table shows around 200,000 clones, with about 86% occurring only once. Germline values: CDR1 WNHNN, CDR2 SYGVQD (reference sequence). This CDR3 is 15 amino acids long. The J segment lost 4 bases and the V segment lost 4 bases, leaving 4 bases of the junction unmatched. Sequenced input: peripheral blood. The chain carries TRBV10-1 and TRBJ2-2; 9 bases fit TRBD1. This TCR was sampled from a young woman who had recovered from COVID-19. The CDR3 spells CASSGDRVATGELFF. CDR3 DNA sequence: TGCGCCAGCAGTGGGGACAGGGTGGCCACCGGGGAGCTGTTTTTT.